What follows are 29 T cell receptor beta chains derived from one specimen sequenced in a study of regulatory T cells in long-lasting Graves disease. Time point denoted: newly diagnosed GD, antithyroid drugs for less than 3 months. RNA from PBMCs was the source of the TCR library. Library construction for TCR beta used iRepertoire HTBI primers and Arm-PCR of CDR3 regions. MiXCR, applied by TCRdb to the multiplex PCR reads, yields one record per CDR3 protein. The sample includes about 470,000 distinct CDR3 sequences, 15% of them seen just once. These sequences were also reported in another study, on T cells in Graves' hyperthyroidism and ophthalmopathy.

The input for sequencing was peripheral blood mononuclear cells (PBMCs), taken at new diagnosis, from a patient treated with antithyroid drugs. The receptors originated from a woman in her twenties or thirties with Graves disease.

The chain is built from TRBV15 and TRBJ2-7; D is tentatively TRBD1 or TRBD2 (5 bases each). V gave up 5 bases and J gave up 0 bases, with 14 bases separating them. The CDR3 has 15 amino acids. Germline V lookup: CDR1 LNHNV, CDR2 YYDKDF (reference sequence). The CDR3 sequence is CATSLFFGGSYEQYF. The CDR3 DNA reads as TGTGCCACCAGCCTCTTTTTTGGGGGCTCCTACGAGCAGTACTTC.

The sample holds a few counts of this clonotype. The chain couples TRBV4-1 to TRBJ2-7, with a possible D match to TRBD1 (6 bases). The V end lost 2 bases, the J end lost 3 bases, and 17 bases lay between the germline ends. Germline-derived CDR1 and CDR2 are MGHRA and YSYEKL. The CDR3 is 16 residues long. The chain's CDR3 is CASSQPQGKGLYEQYF. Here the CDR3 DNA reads TGCGCCAGCAGCCAACCCCAGGGGAAGGGCCTCTACGAGCAGTACTTC.

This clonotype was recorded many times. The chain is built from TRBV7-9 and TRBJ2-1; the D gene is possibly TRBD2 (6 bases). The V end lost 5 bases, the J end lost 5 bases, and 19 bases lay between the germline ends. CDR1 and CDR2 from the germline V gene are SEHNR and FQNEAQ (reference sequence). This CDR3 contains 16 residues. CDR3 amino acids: CASSAKLGTGHNEQFF. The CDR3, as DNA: TGTGCCAGCAGCGCCAAGCTCGGGACTGGACACAATGAGCAGTTCTTC.

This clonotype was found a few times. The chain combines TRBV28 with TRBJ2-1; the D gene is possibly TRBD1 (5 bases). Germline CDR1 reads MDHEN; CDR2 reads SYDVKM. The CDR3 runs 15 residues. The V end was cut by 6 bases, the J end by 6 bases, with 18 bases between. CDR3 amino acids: CASRSGSHPGNEQFF. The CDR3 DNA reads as TGTGCCAGCAGATCAGGGTCCCACCCTGGCAATGAGCAGTTCTTC. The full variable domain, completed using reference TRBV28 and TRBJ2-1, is DVKVTQSSRYLVKRTGEKVFLECVQDMDHENMFWYRQDPGLGLRLIYFSYDVKMKEKGDIPEGYSVSREKKERFSLILESASTNQTSMYLCASRSGSHPGNEQFFGPGTRLTVL.

The CDR3 DNA reads as TGTGCCAGTACCCCCGGGCGGAGGAGTACCGGTGAAGCTTTCTTT. This codes for CASTPGRRSTGEAFF. The V and J genes are TRBV19 and TRBJ1-1; D is unclear. This CDR3 is built from 15 residues. Per germline, CDR1 LNHDA and CDR2 SQIVND (reference sequence). V lost 7 bases and J 7 bases, leaving 22 bases between the germline ends. The full variable domain, in which reference TRBV19 and TRBJ1-1 provide the parts outside the CDR3, is DGGITQSPKYLFRKEGQNVTLSCEQNLNHDAMYWYRQDPGQGLRLIYYSQIVNDFQKGDIAEGYSVSREKKESFPLTVTSAQKNPTAFYLCASTPGRRSTGEAFFGQGTRLTVV.

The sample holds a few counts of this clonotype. CDR3 in amino acids: CASSEDADYEQYF. CDR3 coding DNA: TGTGCCAGCAGTGAGGACGCAGACTACGAGCAGTACTTC. The chain uses TRBV2 and TRBJ2-7, with no clear D. Germline V CDR1 and CDR2: SNHLY, FYNNEI. The CDR3 consists of 13 residues. V lost 3 bases to trimming and J lost 3 bases, with 9 bases between them.

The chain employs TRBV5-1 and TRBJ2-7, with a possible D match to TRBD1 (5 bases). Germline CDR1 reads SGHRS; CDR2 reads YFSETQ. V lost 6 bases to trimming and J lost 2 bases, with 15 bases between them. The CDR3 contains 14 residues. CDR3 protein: CASNVPDNPYEQYF. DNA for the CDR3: TGCGCCAGCAACGTCCCGGACAACCCCTACGAGCAGTACTTC.

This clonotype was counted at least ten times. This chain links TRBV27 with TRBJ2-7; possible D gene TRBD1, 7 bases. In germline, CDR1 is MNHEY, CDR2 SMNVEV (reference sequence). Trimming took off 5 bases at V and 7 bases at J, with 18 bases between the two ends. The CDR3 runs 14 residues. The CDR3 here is CASSRTGGSREQYF. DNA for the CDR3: TGTGCCAGCAGTCGGACAGGAGGGTCTAGGGAGCAGTACTTC.

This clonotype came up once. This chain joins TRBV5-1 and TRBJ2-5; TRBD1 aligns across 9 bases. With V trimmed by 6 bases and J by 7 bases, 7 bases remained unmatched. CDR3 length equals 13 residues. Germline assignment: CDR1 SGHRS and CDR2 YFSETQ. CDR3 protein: CASTGQGPGTQYF. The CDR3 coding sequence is TGCGCCAGCACGGGACAGGGCCCAGGGACCCAGTACTTC.

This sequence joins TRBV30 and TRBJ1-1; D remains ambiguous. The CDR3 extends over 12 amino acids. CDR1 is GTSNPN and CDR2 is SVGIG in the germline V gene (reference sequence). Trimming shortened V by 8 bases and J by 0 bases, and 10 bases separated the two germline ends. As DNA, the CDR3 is TGTGCCCAGGCAGGCTTGAACACTGAAGCTTTCTTT. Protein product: CAQAGLNTEAFF.

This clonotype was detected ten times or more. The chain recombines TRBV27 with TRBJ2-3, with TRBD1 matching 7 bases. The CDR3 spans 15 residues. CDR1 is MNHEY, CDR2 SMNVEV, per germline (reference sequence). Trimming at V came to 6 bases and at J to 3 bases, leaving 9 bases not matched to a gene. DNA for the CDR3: TGTGCCAGCAGGTTTACAGGGGCGAATACAGATACGCAGTATTTT. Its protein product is CASRFTGANTDTQYF.

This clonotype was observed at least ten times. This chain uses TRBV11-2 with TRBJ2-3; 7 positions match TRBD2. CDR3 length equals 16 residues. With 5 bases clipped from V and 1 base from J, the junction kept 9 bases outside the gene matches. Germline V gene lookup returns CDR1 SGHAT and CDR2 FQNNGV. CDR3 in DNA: TGTGCCAGCAGCCCTGGGGGGGACCTCCGCACAGATACGCAGTATTTT. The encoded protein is CASSPGGDLRTDTQYF.

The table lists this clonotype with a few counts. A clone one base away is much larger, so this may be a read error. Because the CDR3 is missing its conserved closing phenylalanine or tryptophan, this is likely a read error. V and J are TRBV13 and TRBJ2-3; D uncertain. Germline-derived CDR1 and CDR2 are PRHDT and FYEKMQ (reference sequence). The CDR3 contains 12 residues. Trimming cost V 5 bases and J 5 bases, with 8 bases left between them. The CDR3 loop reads CASSLHKDTQYC. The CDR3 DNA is TGTGCCAGCAGCCTCCATAAAGATACGCAGTATTGT.

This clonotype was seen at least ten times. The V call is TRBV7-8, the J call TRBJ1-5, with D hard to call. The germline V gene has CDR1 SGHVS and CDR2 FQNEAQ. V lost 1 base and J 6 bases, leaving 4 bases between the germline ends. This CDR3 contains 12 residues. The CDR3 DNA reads TGTGCCAGCAGCTTAGAGTCTCAGCCCCAGCATTTT. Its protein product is CASSLESQPQHF.

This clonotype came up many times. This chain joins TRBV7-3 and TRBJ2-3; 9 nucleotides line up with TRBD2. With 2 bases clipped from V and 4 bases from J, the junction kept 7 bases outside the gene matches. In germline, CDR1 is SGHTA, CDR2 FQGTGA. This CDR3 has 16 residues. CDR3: CASSLGKREAPDTQYF. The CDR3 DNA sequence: TGTGCCAGCAGCTTAGGGAAGCGGGAGGCCCCAGATACGCAGTATTTT.

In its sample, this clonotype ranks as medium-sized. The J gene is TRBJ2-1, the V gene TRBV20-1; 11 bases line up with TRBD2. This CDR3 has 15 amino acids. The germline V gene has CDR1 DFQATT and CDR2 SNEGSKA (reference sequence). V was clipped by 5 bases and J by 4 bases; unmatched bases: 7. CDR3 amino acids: CSAASGTSGYNEQFF. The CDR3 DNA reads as TGCAGTGCTGCATCCGGGACTAGCGGATACAATGAGCAGTTCTTC.

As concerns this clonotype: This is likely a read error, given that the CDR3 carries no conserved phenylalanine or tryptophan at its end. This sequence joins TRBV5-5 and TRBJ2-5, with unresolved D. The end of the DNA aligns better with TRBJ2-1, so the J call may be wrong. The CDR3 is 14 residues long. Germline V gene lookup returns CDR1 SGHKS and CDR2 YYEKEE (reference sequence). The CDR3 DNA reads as TGTGCCAGCAACTTGGAAGCAGACTACAATGAGCAGTTCCTC. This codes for CASNLEADYNEQFL.

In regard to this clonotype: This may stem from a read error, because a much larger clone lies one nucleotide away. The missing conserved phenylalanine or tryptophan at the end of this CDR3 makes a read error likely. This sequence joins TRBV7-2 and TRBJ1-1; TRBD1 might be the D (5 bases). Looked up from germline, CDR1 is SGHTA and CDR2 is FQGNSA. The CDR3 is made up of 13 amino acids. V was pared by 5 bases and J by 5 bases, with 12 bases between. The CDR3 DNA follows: TGTGCCAGCAGCCTACTGGGGGGGACTGAAGCTTTCCTT. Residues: CASSLLGGTEAFL.

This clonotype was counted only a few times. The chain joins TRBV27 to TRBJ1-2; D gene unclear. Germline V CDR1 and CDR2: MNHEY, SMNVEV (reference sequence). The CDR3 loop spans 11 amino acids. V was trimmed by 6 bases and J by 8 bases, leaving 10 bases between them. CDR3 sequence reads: CASREGRGYTF. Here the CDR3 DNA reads TGTGCCAGCAGGGAGGGCAGGGGCTACACCTTC.

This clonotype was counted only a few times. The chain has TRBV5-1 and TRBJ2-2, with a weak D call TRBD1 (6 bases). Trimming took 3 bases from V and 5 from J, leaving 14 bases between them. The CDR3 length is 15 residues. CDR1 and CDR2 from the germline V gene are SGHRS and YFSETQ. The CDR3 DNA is TGCGCCAGCAGCTGGGACACAGCTACAACCGGGGAGCTGTTTTTT. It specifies CASSWDTATTGELFF.

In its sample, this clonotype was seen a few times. The CDR3 is CASSSPETGYIDTQYF. CDR3 coding DNA: TGTGCCAGCAGTTCACCCGAGACAGGGTATATAGATACGCAGTATTTT. This chain connects TRBV27 to TRBJ2-3, with 7 nucleotides matching TRBD1. This CDR3 spans 16 amino acids. The germline CDR1 and CDR2 sequences are MNHEY and SMNVEV (reference sequence). The junction had 12 bases not matched to a gene; V was cut back by 4 bases and J by 5 bases.

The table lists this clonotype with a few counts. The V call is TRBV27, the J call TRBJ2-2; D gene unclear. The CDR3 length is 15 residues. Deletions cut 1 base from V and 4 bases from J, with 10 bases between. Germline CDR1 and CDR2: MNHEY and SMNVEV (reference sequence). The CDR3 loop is CASSLFIGSTGELFF. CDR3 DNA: TGTGCCAGCAGTTTATTCATCGGGTCCACCGGGGAGCTGTTTTTT.

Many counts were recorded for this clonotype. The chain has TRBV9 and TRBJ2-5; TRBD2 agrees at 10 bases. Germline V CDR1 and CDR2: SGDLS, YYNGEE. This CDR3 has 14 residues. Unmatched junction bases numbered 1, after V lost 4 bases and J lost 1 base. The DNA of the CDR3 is TGTGCCAGCAGCCGGACTAGCGGCCAAGAGACCCAGTACTTC. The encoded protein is CASSRTSGQETQYF.

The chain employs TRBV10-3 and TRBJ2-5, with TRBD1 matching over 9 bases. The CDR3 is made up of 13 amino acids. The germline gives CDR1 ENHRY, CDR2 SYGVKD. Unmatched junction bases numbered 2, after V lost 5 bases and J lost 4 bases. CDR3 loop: CAISRGQGETQYF. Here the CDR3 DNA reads TGTGCCATCAGTCGGGGACAGGGAGAGACCCAGTACTTC.

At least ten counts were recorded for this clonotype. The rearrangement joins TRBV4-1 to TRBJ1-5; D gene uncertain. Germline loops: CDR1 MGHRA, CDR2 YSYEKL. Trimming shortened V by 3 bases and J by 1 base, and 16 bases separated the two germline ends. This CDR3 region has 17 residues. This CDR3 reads CASSHSRIRGSNQPQHF. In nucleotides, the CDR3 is TGCGCCAGCAGCCACTCGCGGATTCGAGGGAGCAATCAGCCCCAGCATTTT.

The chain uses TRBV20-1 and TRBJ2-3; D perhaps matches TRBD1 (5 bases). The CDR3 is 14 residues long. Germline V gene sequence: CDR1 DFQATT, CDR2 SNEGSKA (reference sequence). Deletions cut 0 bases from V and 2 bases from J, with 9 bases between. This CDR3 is CSAREDTTTDTQYF. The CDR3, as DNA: TGCAGTGCTAGAGAGGACACAACCACAGATACGCAGTATTTT.

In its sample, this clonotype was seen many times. Here the CDR3 DNA reads TGTGCCAGCAGCTTCCGGACAGAATATCAGCCCCAGCATTTT. As protein: CASSFRTEYQPQHF. The chain carries TRBV7-8 and TRBJ1-5; perhaps TRBD1 as D (6 bases). V lost 3 bases and J lost 5, with 11 bases in between. The CDR3 is 14 residues long. CDR1 and CDR2 (germline): SGHVS, FQNEAQ.

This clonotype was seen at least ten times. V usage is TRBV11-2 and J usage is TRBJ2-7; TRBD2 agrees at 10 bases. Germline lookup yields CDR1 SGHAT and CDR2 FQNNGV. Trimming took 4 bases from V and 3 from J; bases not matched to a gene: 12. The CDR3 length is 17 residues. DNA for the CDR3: TGTGCCAGCAGCTACGGGACTAGCGTTAAGATCGACTACGAGCAGTACTTC. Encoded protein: CASSYGTSVKIDYEQYF.

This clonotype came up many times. CDR3 nucleotide sequence: TGCGCCAGCAGCCAAAAGATTAGCGGGAGCACAGATACGCAGTATTTT. Translated, it gives CASSQKISGSTDTQYF. V is TRBV4-1 and J is TRBJ2-3; 7 positions agree with TRBD2. CDR3 size: 16 residues. Trimming took 2 bases from V and 0 from J; bases not matched to a gene: 5. CDR1 is MGHRA, CDR2 YSYEKL, per germline.